This TCR beta chain was identified in a study of tumor and adjacent non-tumor tissue in lung cancer. Study context: There were 11 to 12 adenocarcinoma, 2 squamous cell carcinoma and 1 small cell lung cancer cases. Stage I to III disease affected 9 to 10 men and 5 women aged roughly 31 to 85. General study findings and limits: In normal lung, the top 100 clones were significantly more dominant than in tumor.

A modified ARM-PCR protocol with three rounds of nested PCR amplified TCRbeta. TCRdb passed the multiplex PCR reads through MiXCR, listing each CDR3 protein once. Of just over 200,000 distinct CDR3 sequences in the sample, less than 80% were seen once. CDR1 and CDR2 (germline): SGHNT, YYREEE (reference sequence). The CDR3 extends over 14 amino acids. V dropped 3 bases and J dropped 3; count of bases not matched to a gene: 4. Notes on this clonotype: Its specificity is not known.

RNA was extracted from bulk tissue without any cell sorting. The sample taken for sequencing was lung tumor tissue. The chain employs TRBV5-4 and TRBJ1-1; 8 bases line up with TRBD1. This clonotype was obtained from a man between 60 and 75 years old with non-small cell lung cancer. The CDR3 here is CASSYGQGDTEAFF. CDR3 nucleotide sequence: TGTGCCAGCAGCTACGGACAGGGTGACACTGAAGCTTTCTTT.